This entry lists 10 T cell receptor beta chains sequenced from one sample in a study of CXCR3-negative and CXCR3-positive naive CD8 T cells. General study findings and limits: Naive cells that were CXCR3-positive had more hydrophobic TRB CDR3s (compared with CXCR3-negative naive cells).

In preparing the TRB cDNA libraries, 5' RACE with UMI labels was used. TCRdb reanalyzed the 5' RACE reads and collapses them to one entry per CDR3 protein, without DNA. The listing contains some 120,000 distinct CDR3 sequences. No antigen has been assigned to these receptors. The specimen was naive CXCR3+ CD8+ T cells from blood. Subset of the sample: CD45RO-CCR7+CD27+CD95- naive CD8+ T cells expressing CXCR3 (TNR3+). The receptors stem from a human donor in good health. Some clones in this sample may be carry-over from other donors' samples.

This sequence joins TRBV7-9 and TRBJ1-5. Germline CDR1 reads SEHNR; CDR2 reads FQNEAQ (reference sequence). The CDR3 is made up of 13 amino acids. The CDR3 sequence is CASSLGEGQPQHF.

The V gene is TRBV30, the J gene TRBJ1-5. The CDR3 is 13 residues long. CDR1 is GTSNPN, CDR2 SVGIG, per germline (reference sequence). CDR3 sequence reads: CAWSYDSNQPQHF.

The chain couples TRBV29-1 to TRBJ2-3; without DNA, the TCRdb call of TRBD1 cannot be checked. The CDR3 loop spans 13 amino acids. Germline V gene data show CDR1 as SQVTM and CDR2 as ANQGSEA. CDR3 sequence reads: CSVEAGGTDTQYF.

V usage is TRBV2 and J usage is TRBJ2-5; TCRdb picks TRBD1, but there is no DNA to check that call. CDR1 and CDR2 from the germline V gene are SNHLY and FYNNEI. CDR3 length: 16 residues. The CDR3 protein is CASSTRAQGGEETQYF.

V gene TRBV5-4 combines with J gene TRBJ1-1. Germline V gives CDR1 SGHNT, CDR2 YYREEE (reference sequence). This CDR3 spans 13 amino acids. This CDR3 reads CASSVRVNTEAFF.

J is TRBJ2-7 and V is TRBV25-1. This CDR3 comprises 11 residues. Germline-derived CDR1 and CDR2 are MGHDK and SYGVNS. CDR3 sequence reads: CASGSPYEQYF.

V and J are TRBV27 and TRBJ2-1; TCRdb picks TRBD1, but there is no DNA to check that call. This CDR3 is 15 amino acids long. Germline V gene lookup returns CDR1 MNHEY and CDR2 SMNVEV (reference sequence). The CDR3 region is CASSFRTGVLNEQFF.

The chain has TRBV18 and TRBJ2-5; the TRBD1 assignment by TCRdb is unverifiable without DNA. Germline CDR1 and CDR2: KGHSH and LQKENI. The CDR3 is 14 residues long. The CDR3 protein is CASSSEGAGETQYF.

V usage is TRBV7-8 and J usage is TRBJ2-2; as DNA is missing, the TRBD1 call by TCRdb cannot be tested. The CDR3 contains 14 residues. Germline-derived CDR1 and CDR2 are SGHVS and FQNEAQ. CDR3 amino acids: CASSLTEETGELFF.

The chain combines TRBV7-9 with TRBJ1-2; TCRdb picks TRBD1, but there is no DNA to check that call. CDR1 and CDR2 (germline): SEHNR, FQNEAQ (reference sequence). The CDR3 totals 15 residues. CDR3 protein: CASTVSGDVNYGYTF. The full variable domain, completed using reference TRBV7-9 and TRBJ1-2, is DTGVSQNPRHKITKRGQNVTFRCDPISEHNRLYWYRQTLGQGPEFLTYFQNEAQLEKSRLLSDRFSAERPKGSFSTLEIQRTEQGDSAMYLCASTVSGDVNYGYTFGSGTRLTVV.